Below, one T cell receptor (beta chain) is given with its context. Its target is unknown. TCRdb reprocessed the 5' RACE reads with MiXCR, giving one entry per CDR3 protein. The table has 550,000 to 700,000 distinct CDR3 sequences, roughly 20% seen once; the top ten hold 4% to 5.5%. The CDR3 length is 12 residues. V was shortened by 1 base and J by 5 bases, with 6 bases between the two germline ends. Germline loops: CDR1 PRHDT, CDR2 FYEKMQ (reference sequence). This record belongs to a study of identical twins. General study points: While abundant cord blood beta clonotypes carried fewer insertions, memory repertoires showed no such pattern.

The sample was also reused in another study, on T cells expressing NK-cell markers.

The genes are TRBV13 and TRBJ2-7; D unclear. The sequence was collected from a young woman in good health. The sample comprised PBMCs. CDR3 nucleotides: TGTGCCAGCAGCTTAGTGGCGGACGAGCAGTACTTC. Amino acid sequence: CASSLVADEQYF.